The next 14 T cell receptor beta chains were all read from a single sample in a study of T cells after yellow fever vaccination. One entry per CDR3 protein results from TCRdb running MiXCR on the 5' RACE reads. The data show 400,000 or so distinct CDR3 sequences, with 15% to 20% seen just once and 15% to 20% held by the top ten. The sequenced sample was PBMCs, obtained before the yellow fever booster vaccination. Receptors originate from a man between 18 and 35 years old who received the YFV17D yellow fever vaccine.

This clonotype was seen a few times. CDR3 amino acids: CAWNHFLWNTEAFF. DNA of the CDR3: TGTGCCTGGAATCACTTTTTATGGAACACTGAAGCTTTCTTT. The J gene is TRBJ1-1, the V gene TRBV30; D unresolved. Germline CDR1 GTSNPN, CDR2 SVGIG (reference sequence). V was shortened by 4 bases and J by 1 base, with 13 bases between the two germline ends. This CDR3 spans 14 amino acids.

In this sample, this clonotype turned up a few times. The chain combines TRBV10-3 with TRBJ2-3; possibly TRBD1 for D (7 bases). In germline, CDR1 is ENHRY, CDR2 SYGVKD. This CDR3 has 13 amino acids. V lost 11 bases and J 3 bases, leaving 15 bases between the germline ends. CDR3 region: CAAGQFSTDTQYF. Written as DNA, the CDR3 is TGTGCCGCGGGACAGTTTTCAACAGATACGCAGTATTTT.

The chain combines TRBV7-2 with TRBJ1-4; 7 bases map to TRBD1. The junction had 9 bases not matched to a gene; V was cut back by 5 bases and J by 6 bases. Germline CDR1 reads SGHTA; CDR2 reads FQGNSA. The CDR3 spans 15 residues. The CDR3 region has the DNA TGTGCCAGCAGCCCTCCCAGGGGGGAGGATGAAAAACTGTTTTTT. Residues: CASSPPRGEDEKLFF.

This clonotype has more than one count but fewer than ten. The chain uses TRBV15 and TRBJ1-4; no reliable D call. The CDR3 runs 13 residues. V lost 0 bases to trimming and J lost 5 bases, with 4 bases between them. Germline V CDR1 and CDR2: LNHNV, YYDKDF (reference sequence). CDR3 sequence reads: CATSRDNNEKLFF. In nucleotides, the CDR3 is TGTGCCACCAGCAGAGACAACAATGAAAAACTGTTTTTT.

V is TRBV29-1 and J is TRBJ2-3; D might be TRBD1 or TRBD2, each matching 6 bases. The CDR3 is 14 residues long. V lost 3 bases and J lost 4, with 14 bases in between. Germline CDR1 and CDR2: SQVTM and ANQGSEA. The CDR3 loop is CSVDRGAAADTQYF. In DNA, the CDR3 is TGCAGCGTTGATAGGGGGGCAGCGGCAGATACGCAGTATTTT.

This clonotype has only a few counts. CDR3 protein: CASSLRGGGSNEQFF. In DNA form, the CDR3 reads TGTGCCAGCAGTTTACGGGGGGGTGGTTCCAATGAGCAGTTCTTC. This rearrangement joins TRBV12-3 or TRBV12-4 to TRBJ2-1; 8 positions agree with TRBD2. J was trimmed by 6 bases and V by 2 bases; bases with no gene match: 6. CDR3 length equals 15 residues.

This clonotype was detected only a few times. The V gene is TRBV20-1, the J gene TRBJ2-3; TRBD2 aligns across 12 bases. Germline CDR1 reads DFQATT; CDR2 reads SNEGSKA (reference sequence). CDR3 length: 17 residues. Losses at the gene ends were 2 bases for V and 4 bases for J; bases not matched to a gene: 10. This chain's CDR3 is CSARILAGGPTSDTQYF. DNA of the CDR3: TGCAGTGCTAGAATCCTAGCGGGGGGGCCTACATCAGATACGCAGTATTTT.

Ten or more counts support this clonotype. V is TRBV10-3 and J is TRBJ2-3; either TRBD1 or TRBD2 may fit D (5 bases each). V dropped 7 bases and J dropped 2 bases, with 13 bases sitting between them. The germline V gene has CDR1 ENHRY and CDR2 SYGVKD. This CDR3 spans 14 amino acids. CDR3 amino acids: CAITGTATTDTQYF. CDR3 coding DNA: TGTGCCATCACTGGGACGGCTACCACAGATACGCAGTATTTT.

This clonotype has more than one count but fewer than ten. This sequence joins TRBV18 and TRBJ2-6, with D perhaps TRBD1 or TRBD2 (6 bases each). The CDR3 has 18 residues. Germline CDR1 is KGHSH and CDR2 is LQKENI. Trimming stripped 3 bases from V and 0 bases from J, with 15 bases between. As DNA, the CDR3 is TGTGCCAGCTCACCCCGGGGGCCCGGGAGCTCTGGGGCCAACGTCCTGACTTTC. It codes for CASSPRGPGSSGANVLTF.

V gene TRBV20-1 combines with J gene TRBJ2-5; 11 bases match TRBD2. Germline CDR1 is DFQATT and CDR2 is SNEGSKA (reference sequence). J lost 5 bases, V lost 2 bases, and 16 bases had no gene match. The CDR3 has 18 residues. The CDR3 nucleotides are TGCAGTGCTAGACCCGGACTAGCGGGTCGGTCGGCGGGGGAGACCCAGTACTTC. Translated: CSARPGLAGRSAGETQYF.

V usage is TRBV7-9 and J usage is TRBJ1-6; D unresolved. The germline CDR1 and CDR2 sequences are SEHNR and FQNEAQ (reference sequence). V lost 2 bases, J lost 0 bases, and 17 bases lay in between. The CDR3 runs 19 residues. The CDR3 spells CASSLLVSPMSSYNSPLHF. The DNA for the CDR3 is TGTGCCAGCAGCTTATTAGTATCTCCCATGAGCTCCTATAATTCACCCCTCCACTTT.

The sample holds a few counts of this clonotype. In nucleotides, the CDR3 is TGCAGTGCTATAGGGGGTTACGGTCAGCCCCAGCATTTT. Its translation is CSAIGGYGQPQHF. J is TRBJ1-5 and V is TRBV20-1, with D perhaps TRBD1 (6 bases). The CDR3 runs to 13 residues. V lost 4 bases and J lost 6, with 13 bases in between. Germline-derived CDR1 and CDR2 are DFQATT and SNEGSKA (reference sequence).

This clonotype has only a few counts. V and J are TRBV6-5 and TRBJ2-7; D possibly corresponds to TRBD1 (6 bases). The V end lost 6 bases, the J end lost 7 bases, and 16 bases lay between the germline ends. The CDR3 totals 13 residues. Germline V lookup: CDR1 MNHEY, CDR2 SVGAGI. In DNA form, the CDR3 reads TGTGCCAGCAGGCGAAGGACAGTCGGGGAGCAGTACTTC. Amino acids: CASRRRTVGEQYF.

The chain joins TRBV7-9 to TRBJ1-2, with no clear D. Deletions cut 1 base from V and 7 bases from J, with 4 bases between. There are 11 residues in the CDR3. The germline CDR1 and CDR2 sequences are SEHNR and FQNEAQ (reference sequence). The CDR3 protein is CASSLDFGYTF. DNA for the CDR3: TGTGCCAGCAGCTTAGATTTTGGCTACACCTTC.